Detailed here is one TCR beta chain. Its antigen is not known. Clones were read by immunoSEQ multiplex PCR, and TCRdb kept only the in-frame ones, dropping some. Here the sample spans about 88,000 clones, 90% being singletons. This entry belongs to a study of PD-L1 blockade in urothelial cancer. Germline V lookup: CDR1 MDHEN, CDR2 SYDVKM. This CDR3 has 16 amino acids. The V gene lost 7 bases and the J gene lost 0 bases, with 16 bases spanning the gap. Study results and limitations: Improved survival was predicted by pretreatment blood TCR clonality below the median.

This sequence was found in a man aged 55 to 69 with urothelial cancer. The chain recombines TRBV28 with TRBJ2-4; D possibly corresponds to TRBD2 (6 bases). Here the sequenced sample was PBMCs, taken around atezolizumab (anti-PD-L1) treatment. For the CDR3, the DNA is TGTGCCAGCACCGGACTACCTAATTTAGCCAAAAACATTCAGTACTTC. It codes for CASTGLPNLAKNIQYF.